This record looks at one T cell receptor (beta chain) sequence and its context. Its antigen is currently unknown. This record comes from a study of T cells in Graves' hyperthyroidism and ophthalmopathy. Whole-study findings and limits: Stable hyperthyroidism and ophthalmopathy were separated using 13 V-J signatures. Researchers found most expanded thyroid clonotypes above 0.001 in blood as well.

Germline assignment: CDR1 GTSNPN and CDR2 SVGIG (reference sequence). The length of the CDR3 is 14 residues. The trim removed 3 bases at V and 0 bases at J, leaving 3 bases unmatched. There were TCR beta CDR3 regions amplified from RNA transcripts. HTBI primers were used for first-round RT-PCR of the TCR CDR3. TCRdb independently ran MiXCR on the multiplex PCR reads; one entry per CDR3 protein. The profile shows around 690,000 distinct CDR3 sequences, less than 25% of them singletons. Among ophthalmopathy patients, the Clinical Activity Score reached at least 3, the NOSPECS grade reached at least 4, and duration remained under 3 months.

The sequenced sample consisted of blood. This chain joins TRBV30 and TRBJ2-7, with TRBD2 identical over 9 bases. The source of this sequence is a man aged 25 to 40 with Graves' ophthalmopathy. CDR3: CAWRAGGSSYEQYF. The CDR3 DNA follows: TGTGCCTGGAGAGCGGGAGGAAGCTCCTACGAGCAGTACTTC.